Listed below are T cell receptor beta chains from one sample, sequenced in a study of OX40 agonist ivuxolimab in advanced cancers. The table came from immunoSEQ multiplex PCR; TCRdb's copy has only in-frame clones and leaves some out. Among about 50,000 clones listed, 60% to 80% were seen once. The sequences come from CD4+ or CD8+ T cells sorted from blood, collected in a trial of the OX40 agonist ivuxolimab. Source of these receptors: an adult with an advanced solid tumor such as melanoma, head and neck, liver or kidney cancer. CDR3s include the opening cysteine and the closing phenylalanine or tryptophan. The D gene is left open where the match is weak. Part of the rows lack a size; the others show once, few, many or a class for expanded clones.

J	V	D	size	CDR3	DNA
TRBJ2-5	TRBV9	TRBD2	few	CASSVSGEGTQYF	TGTGCCAGCAGCGTCAGCGGGGAAGGGACCCAGTACTTC
TRBJ1-2	TRBV11-2	NA	few	CASSPGFSGSGYTF	TGTGCCAGCAGCCCAGGATTCTCGGGATCTGGCTACACCTTC
TRBJ1-1	TRBV7-5	NA	NA	CARSLRQHGTPRNTEAFF	TGTGCCAGAAGCCTGCGCCAACACGGGACTCCAAGGAACACTGAAGCTTTCTTT
TRBJ2-3	TRBV19	NA	NA	CASSIAPSDTQYF	TGTGCCAGTAGTATAGCCCCCTCAGATACGCAGTATTTT
TRBJ2-6	TRBV5-1	NA	NA	CASTPGSGANVLTF	TGCGCCAGCACGCCTGGCTCTGGGGCCAACGTCCTGACTTTC
TRBJ2-2	TRBV27	NA	NA	CASSLVIGELFF	TGTGCCAGCAGCTTAGTAATCGGGGAGCTGTTTTTT
TRBJ2-1	TRBV7-9	TRBD2	NA	CASSLDGGRGNEQFF	TGTGCCAGCAGCTTAGACGGCGGGAGGGGCAATGAGCAGTTCTTC
TRBJ1-5	TRBV7-8	TRBD1	NA	CASSLGVSGGYQPQHF	TGTGCCAGCAGCTTAGGAGTCTCAGGGGGTTATCAGCCCCAGCATTTT
TRBJ2-7	TRBV6-1	NA	once	CASRLTEFSYEQYF	TGTGCCAGCAGACTGACAGAATTCTCCTACGAGCAGTACTTC
TRBJ2-2	TRBV19	TRBD2	few	CASISGGTTGELFF	TGTGCCAGTATAAGCGGGGGGACCACCGGGGAGCTGTTTTTT
TRBJ2-5	TRBV7-6	TRBD2	NA	CASSSGVAGGETQYF	TGTGCCAGCAGCTCAGGAGTAGCGGGGGGTGAGACCCAGTACTTC
TRBJ2-1	TRBV7-2	NA	NA	CASSLGEYNEQFF	TGTGCCAGCAGCTTAGGGGAGTACAATGAGCAGTTCTTC
TRBJ2-5	TRBV5-1	TRBD1	NA	CASSVDRGLRETQYF	TGCGCCAGCAGCGTTGACAGGGGACTCAGAGAGACCCAGTACTTC
TRBJ1-1	TRBV6-6	NA	NA	CASSYTSSGYTEAFF	TGTGCCAGCAGTTACACGAGTTCCGGTTACACTGAAGCTTTCTTT
TRBJ2-5	TRBV4-1	TRBD2	NA	CASSQGTSGGYQETQYF	TGCGCCAGCAGCCAGGGGACTAGCGGGGGGTACCAAGAGACCCAGTACTTC
TRBJ1-2	TRBV12-5	NA	medium-sized	CASGDNYGYTF	TGTGCTAGTGGCGATAACTATGGCTACACCTTC
TRBJ2-3	TRBV4-1	TRBD1	NA	CASSQGTGVADTQYF	TGCGCCAGCAGCCAAGGGACAGGGGTGGCAGATACGCAGTATTTT
TRBJ1-5	TRBV19	TRBD1	medium-sized	CASSPRTGGDQPQHF	TGTGCCAGTAGCCCCCGGACAGGGGGAGATCAGCCCCAGCATTTT
TRBJ2-7	TRBV27	NA	NA	CASSLVGPTYEQYF	TGTGCCAGCAGCCTGGTGGGCCCTACCTACGAGCAGTACTTC
TRBJ2-7	TRBV6-4	NA	NA	CASRHRDSYEQYF	TGTGCCAGCAGGCACAGGGATTCCTACGAGCAGTACTTC
TRBJ1-2	TRBV19	TRBD1	NA	CASSIVGTGGHGYTF	TGTGCCAGTAGTATAGTTGGGACAGGGGGCCATGGCTACACCTTC
TRBJ1-1	TRBV2	NA	NA	CASRDRDPTRWVNTEAFF	TGTGCCAGCAGGGACCGGGACCCAACCCGGTGGGTGAACACTGAAGCTTTCTTT
TRBJ1-2	TRBV5-1	NA	NA	CASSLKVNYGYTF	TGCGCCAGCAGCTTGAAAGTTAACTATGGCTACACCTTC
TRBJ2-3	TRBV5-6	NA	NA	CASSLGPSTDTQYF	TGTGCCAGCAGCTTGGGCCCTAGCACAGATACGCAGTATTTT
TRBJ2-3	TRBV14	NA	NA	CASSQELGVTDTQYF	TGTGCCAGCAGCCAAGAGCTGGGGGTCACAGATACGCAGTATTTT
TRBJ1-2	TRBV11-2	NA	NA	CASSLAREDGYTF	TGTGCCAGCAGCTTAGCCAGGGAAGATGGCTACACCTTC
TRBJ2-5	TRBV4-1	TRBD1	once	CASSRPGQGGETQYF	TGCGCCAGCAGCCGACCGGGACAGGGGGGTGAGACCCAGTACTTC
TRBJ1-2	TRBV21-1	NA	NA	CASSKAREGDYGYTF	TGTGCCAGCAGCAAAGCGCGTGAGGGGGACTATGGCTACACCTTC
TRBJ2-3	TRBV27	TRBD2	once	CASSLYSGGASSTDTQYF	TGTGCCAGCAGTTTATACAGCGGGGGGGCCTCTAGCACAGATACGCAGTATTTT
TRBJ2-3	TRBV28	TRBD2	NA	CASSYGLAADTQYF	TGTGCCAGCAGTTATGGACTAGCGGCAGATACGCAGTATTTT
TRBJ2-1	TRBV19	NA	NA	CASSIGTEPRPFF	TGTGCCAGTAGTATCGGGACTGAACCCCGTCCGTTCTTC
TRBJ1-5	TRBV10-2	NA	NA	CASSRTENQPQHF	TGCGCCAGCAGTAGGACCGAGAATCAGCCCCAGCATTTT
TRBJ1-6	TRBV7-9	NA	NA	CASSSPGTVVHF	TGTGCCAGCAGCTCTCCCGGGACGGTAGTCCACTTT
TRBJ1-4	TRBV5-5	TRBD1	NA	CASSLTGFGEKLFF	TGTGCCAGCAGCCTGACAGGGTTTGGTGAAAAACTGTTTTTT
TRBJ2-5	TRBV19	TRBD2	once	CASSVFSGRTQTPLGRETQYF	TGTGCCAGTAGTGTGTTTAGCGGGAGGACCCAAACACCACTAGGACGGGAGACCCAGTACTTC
TRBJ1-2	TRBV28	NA	NA	CASNLQINYGYTF	TGTGCCAGCAACCTACAGATTAACTATGGCTACACCTTC
TRBJ2-3	TRBV19	NA	NA	CASTPRGRGTDTQYF	TGTGCCAGTACCCCTAGAGGGAGGGGGACAGATACGCAGTATTTT
TRBJ1-4	TRBV19	NA	once	CASSIVRATNEKLFF	TGTGCCAGTAGTATAGTTCGAGCAACTAATGAAAAACTGTTTTTT
TRBJ1-4	TRBV5-6	TRBD1	NA	CASSFMTGGMRDEKLFF	TGTGCCAGCAGCTTTATGACAGGGGGCATGCGGGATGAAAAACTGTTTTTT
TRBJ2-1	TRBV7-3	TRBD2	NA	CASNLRIQGTSDNEQFF	TGTGCCAGCAACCTGCGCATTCAGGGGACTAGCGATAATGAGCAGTTCTTC
TRBJ2-6	TRBV29-1	TRBD2	NA	CSVVGLAGRSGANVLTF	TGCAGCGTTGTAGGACTAGCGGGTCGCTCTGGGGCCAACGTCCTGACTTTC
TRBJ2-3	TRBV10-1	TRBD2	few	CASMGTSGDTQYF	TGCGCCAGCATGGGGACTAGCGGGGATACGCAGTATTTT
TRBJ2-7	TRBV5-4	TRBD1	NA	CASEDRGGSYEQYF	TGTGCCAGCGAGGACAGGGGAGGCTCCTACGAGCAGTACTTC
TRBJ2-6	TRBV27	NA	NA	CAIGTAAGANVLTF	TGTGCCATAGGCACAGCGGCTGGGGCCAACGTCCTGACTTTC
TRBJ1-1	TRBV11-2	NA	NA	CASTELMNTEAFF	TGTGCCAGCACCGAACTGATGAACACTGAAGCTTTCTTT
TRBJ2-7	TRBV18	TRBD1	NA	CASSPGTGVSYEQYF	TGTGCCAGCTCACCCGGGACAGGGGTCTCCTACGAGCAGTACTTC
TRBJ2-3	TRBV11-1	NA	NA	CASSLGRFGTQYF	TGTGCCAGCAGCTTAGGAAGGTTTGGTACGCAGTATTTT
TRBJ1-1	TRBV4-3	NA	few	CASSQVPGHMNTEAFF	TGCGCCAGCAGCCAAGTTCCAGGGCACATGAACACTGAAGCTTTCTTT
TRBJ1-2	TRBV6-1	NA	NA	CASSDPGRYGYTF	TGTGCCAGCAGTGACCCCGGACGTTATGGCTACACCTTC
TRBJ1-1	TRBV18	NA	NA	CASSPGQGPNTEAFF	TGTGCCAGCTCACCTGGGCAGGGCCCGAACACTGAAGCTTTCTTT
TRBJ2-2	TRBV7-2	TRBD2	NA	CASRREVSGELFF	TGTGCCAGCAGGCGGGAGGTTTCCGGGGAGCTGTTTTTT
TRBJ1-2	TRBV19	TRBD1	NA	CASSIQGGNYGYTF	TGTGCCAGTAGTATACAGGGGGGAAACTATGGCTACACCTTC
TRBJ2-7	TRBV1	NA	NA	CTSSHTRAYEQYF	TGCACCAGCAGCCACACCAGGGCCTACGAGCAGTACTTC